This is a list of T cell receptor beta chains from one sample in a study of beta chain features in type 1 diabetes. This table comes from immunoSEQ multiplex PCR, and its TCRdb copy is limited to in-frame clones, with some not included. The sample contains about 650,000 clones, 9.5% to 15% of which appear only once. Sequencing input: naive CD4+ T cells from blood. The receptor source for this set is a young man with type 1 diabetes. The CDR3 runs from the conserved cysteine through the conserved F or W. Fields, in order: V gene, D gene, J gene, clone size, CDR3 protein, CDR3 DNA. The D gene is left open where the match is weak. Only some rows state a clone size, as once, few, many or a class for expanded clones.

TRBV11-2	.	TRBJ1-3	few	CASSGAGTGNTIYF	TGTGCCAGCAGCGGGGCGGGAACTGGAAACACCATATATTTT
TRBV30	.	TRBJ1-3	.	CAWSVVVSGNTIYF	TGTGCCTGGAGTGTTGTTGTCTCTGGAAACACCATATATTTT
TRBV6-6	TRBD1	TRBJ1-4	few	CASSTLGGAGEKLFF	TGTGCCAGCAGTACCTTAGGGGGCGCAGGGGAAAAACTGTTTTTT
TRBV7-2	.	TRBJ2-1	few	CASSLGQPNEQFF	TGTGCCAGCAGCTTAGGACAGCCCAATGAGCAGTTCTTC
TRBV20-1	.	TRBJ2-1	.	CSAKGQYEQFF	TGCAGTGCTAAGGGGCAATATGAGCAGTTCTTC
TRBV7-9	TRBD1	TRBJ2-7	.	CASSPGTGEREQYF	TGTGCCAGCAGCCCAGGGACAGGGGAACGCGAGCAGTACTTC
TRBV25-1	.	TRBJ1-2	few	CASSERISDTAKGYTF	TGTGCCAGCAGTGAAAGGATAAGTGACACAGCAAAGGGCTACACCTTC
TRBV19	.	TRBJ1-6	few	CASSIGTTSPLHF	TGTGCCAGTAGTATCGGGACCACTTCACCCCTCCACTTT
TRBV4-3	.	TRBJ1-1	.	CASSQGGGMNTEAFF	TGCGCCAGCAGCCAAGGCGGCGGCATGAACACTGAAGCTTTCTTT
TRBV5-4	.	TRBJ1-6	.	CASSATEWNSPLHF	TGTGCCAGCAGCGCGACAGAATGGAATTCACCCCTCCACTTT
TRBV5-1	TRBD1	TRBJ2-7	few	CASSPGQGPYEQYF	TGCGCCAGCAGCCCGGGACAGGGACCCTACGAGCAGTACTTC
TRBV10-3	TRBD1	TRBJ1-2	.	CAISEVTGAGYTF	TGTGCCATCAGTGAAGTGACAGGGGCTGGCTACACCTTC
TRBV9	.	TRBJ2-1	.	CASSPTRGEQFF	TGTGCCAGCAGCCCGACTAGAGGCGAGCAGTTCTTC
TRBV6-5	TRBD1	TRBJ1-4	.	CASSYTDRDEKLFF	TGTGCCAGCAGTTACACGGACAGGGATGAAAAACTGTTTTTT
TRBV4-2	.	TRBJ2-5	few	CASSQEGAGRLRETQYF	TGTGCCAGCAGCCAAGAGGGGGCAGGGCGCCTCCGGGAGACCCAGTACTTC
TRBV4-3	.	TRBJ1-1	.	CASSRPSGYGTEAFF	TGCGCCAGCAGCCGACCCAGTGGCTACGGCACTGAAGCTTTCTTT
TRBV6-5	.	TRBJ1-2	few	CASSYSRASGYGYTF	TGTGCCAGCAGTTACTCTAGGGCATCGGGCTATGGCTACACCTTC
TRBV25-1	.	TRBJ1-2	.	CASSEGRKGTYGYTF	TGTGCCAGCAGTGAAGGCAGGAAAGGGACTTATGGCTACACCTTC
TRBV18	TRBD1	TRBJ2-7	few	CASSPGTVASYEQYF	TGTGCCAGCTCACCGGGGACAGTAGCCTCCTACGAGCAGTACTTC
TRBV14	.	TRBJ2-1	few	CASSYGPGEYNEQFF	TGTGCCAGCAGCTACGGCCCGGGCGAATACAATGAGCAGTTCTTC
TRBV10-1	TRBD1	TRBJ2-1	few	CASSDTGQSNEQFF	TGCGCCAGCAGTGATACGGGACAGAGCAATGAGCAGTTCTTC
TRBV10-3	TRBD2	TRBJ2-3	.	CAISERGSGGAGDTQYF	TGTGCCATCAGTGAGAGAGGTAGCGGGGGGGCCGGTGATACGCAGTATTTT
TRBV9	.	TRBJ2-5	.	CASSPSNGGRGRETQYF	TGTGCCAGCAGCCCTAGCAATGGGGGCAGGGGACGAGAGACCCAGTACTTC
TRBV27	.	TRBJ1-5	few	CASSSYQGLGSNQPQHF	TGTGCCAGCAGTTCATATCAGGGGCTGGGTAGCAATCAGCCCCAGCATTTT
TRBV9	TRBD2	TRBJ2-5	.	CASSYGGQETQYF	TGTGCCAGCAGCTACGGGGGGCAAGAGACCCAGTACTTC
TRBV6-6	.	TRBJ2-3	.	CASSSRTDTQYF	TGTGCCAGCAGTTCAAGAACAGATACGCAGTATTTT
TRBV23-1	.	TRBJ1-5	many	CAPGSPLQPQHF	TGCGCCCCCGGGTCCCCTTTGCAGCCCCAGCATTTT
TRBV19	.	TRBJ1-6	.	CASSGGYNSPLHF	TGTGCCAGTAGCGGCGGATATAATTCACCCCTCCACTTT
TRBV19	.	TRBJ2-7	.	CASSIGQRRDEQYF	TGTGCCAGTAGTATTGGACAGAGGAGAGACGAGCAGTACTTC
TRBV18	.	TRBJ2-1	many	CASSGVEQFF	TGTGCCAGCTCGGGCGTTGAGCAGTTCTTC
TRBV7-9	TRBD1	TRBJ1-1	few	CASSLEGQVVGTEAFF	TGTGCCAGCAGCTTAGAGGGACAGGTCGTAGGTACTGAAGCTTTCTTT
TRBV28	.	TRBJ1-2	few	CASSPPSYGYTF	TGTGCCAGCAGCCCTCCGTCATATGGCTACACCTTC
TRBV2	.	TRBJ1-1	few	CASIRENTEAFF	TGTGCCAGCATCCGGGAGAACACTGAAGCTTTCTTT
TRBV29-1	.	TRBJ2-5	few	CSVLGAGETQYF	TGCAGCGTCCTAGGGGCCGGGGAGACCCAGTACTTC
TRBV10-3	.	TRBJ1-2	.	CAISEGGGGYGYTF	TGTGCCATCAGTGAAGGGGGAGGTGGCTATGGCTACACCTTC
TRBV6-5	.	TRBJ2-1	few	CASWWLNEQFF	TGTGCCAGCTGGTGGCTTAATGAGCAGTTCTTC
TRBV29-1	TRBD1	TRBJ1-3	few	CSVAGQAQGTIYF	TGCAGCGTTGCGGGACAGGCTCAAGGCACCATATATTTT
TRBV7-8	.	TRBJ1-1	.	CASSLGQGDTEAFF	TGTGCCAGCAGCTTAGGGCAGGGAGACACTGAAGCTTTCTTT
TRBV7-2	.	TRBJ2-7	.	CASSILGGRGINEQYF	TGTGCCAGCAGCATACTAGGAGGCAGGGGTATTAACGAGCAGTACTTC
TRBV5-6	.	TRBJ1-5	few	CASSLYQANNQPQHF	TGTGCCAGCAGCTTGTATCAGGCGAACAATCAGCCCCAGCATTTT
TRBV6-1	.	TRBJ2-1	few	CASSDGKWGSRYNEQFF	TGTGCCAGCAGTGATGGGAAATGGGGTAGCCGATACAATGAGCAGTTCTTC
TRBV7-2	.	TRBJ2-1	few	CASSPGGVSNNEQFF	TGTGCCAGCAGTCCAGGGGGGGTCAGCAACAATGAGCAGTTCTTC
TRBV6-5	TRBD2	TRBJ2-3	few	CASSFGGAGGRDTQYF	TGTGCCAGCAGTTTTGGGGGAGCGGGGGGCCGGGATACGCAGTATTTT
TRBV19	.	TRBJ1-2	few	CASCSTGSGSGYTF	TGTGCCAGTTGTAGTACAGGTTCGGGCTCTGGCTACACCTTC
TRBV11-3	.	TRBJ1-6	.	CASSLRETLHF	TGTGCCAGCAGCCTCAGGGAGACCCTCCACTTT
TRBV18	TRBD1	TRBJ2-2	few	CASSPRTGGDTGELFF	TGTGCCAGCTCACCACGGACAGGGGGCGACACCGGGGAGCTGTTTTTT
TRBV7-9	.	TRBJ1-5	.	CASSLGTTNQPQHF	TGTGCCAGCAGCCTCGGGACAACGAATCAGCCCCAGCATTTT